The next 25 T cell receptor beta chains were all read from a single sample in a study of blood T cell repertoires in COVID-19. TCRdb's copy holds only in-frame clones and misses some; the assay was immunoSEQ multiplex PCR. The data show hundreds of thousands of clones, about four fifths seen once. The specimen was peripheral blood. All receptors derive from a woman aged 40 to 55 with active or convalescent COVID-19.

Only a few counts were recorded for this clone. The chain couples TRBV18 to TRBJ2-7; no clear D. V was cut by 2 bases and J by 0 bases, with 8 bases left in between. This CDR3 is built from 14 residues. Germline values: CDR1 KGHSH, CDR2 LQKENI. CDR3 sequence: CASSPKTPSYEQYF. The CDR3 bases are TGTGCCAGCTCACCAAAGACACCCTCCTACGAGCAGTACTTC.

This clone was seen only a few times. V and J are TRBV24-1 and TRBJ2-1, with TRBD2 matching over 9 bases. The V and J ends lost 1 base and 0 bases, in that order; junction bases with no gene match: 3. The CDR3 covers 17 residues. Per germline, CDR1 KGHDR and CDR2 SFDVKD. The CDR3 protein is CATSDFMREGSYNEQFF. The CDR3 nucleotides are TGTGCCACCAGTGATTTCATGCGGGAGGGCTCCTACAATGAGCAGTTCTTC.

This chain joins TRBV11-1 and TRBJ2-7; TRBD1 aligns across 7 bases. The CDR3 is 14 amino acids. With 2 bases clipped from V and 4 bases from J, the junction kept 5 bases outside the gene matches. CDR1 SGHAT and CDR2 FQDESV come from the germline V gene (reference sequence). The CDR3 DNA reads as TGTGCCAGCAGCTTAAGACAGGGTTCGTACGAGCAGTACTTC. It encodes CASSLRQGSYEQYF.

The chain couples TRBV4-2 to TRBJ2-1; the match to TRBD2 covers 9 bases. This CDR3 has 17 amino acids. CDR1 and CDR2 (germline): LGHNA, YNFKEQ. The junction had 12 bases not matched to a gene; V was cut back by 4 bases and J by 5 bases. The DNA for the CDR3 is TGTGCCAGCAGCCCCGTGTTGCGGGGGGGCCCCCACAATGAGCAGTTCTTC. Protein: CASSPVLRGGPHNEQFF.

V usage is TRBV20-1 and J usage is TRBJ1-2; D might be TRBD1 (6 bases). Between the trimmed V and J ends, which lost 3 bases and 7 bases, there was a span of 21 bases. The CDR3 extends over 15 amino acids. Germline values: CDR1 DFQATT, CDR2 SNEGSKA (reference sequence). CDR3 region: CSASHTAGARAGYTF. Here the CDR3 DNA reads TGCAGTGCTAGTCATACCGCAGGGGCGCGTGCTGGCTACACCTTC.

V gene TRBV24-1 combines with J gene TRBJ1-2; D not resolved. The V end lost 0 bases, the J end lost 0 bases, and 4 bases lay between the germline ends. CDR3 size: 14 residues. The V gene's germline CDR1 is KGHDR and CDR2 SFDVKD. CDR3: CATSDLESNYGYTF. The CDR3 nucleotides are TGTGCCACCAGTGATTTGGAGTCTAACTATGGCTACACCTTC.

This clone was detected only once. The CDR3 here is CASSREGWDTEAFF. CDR3 DNA: TGCGCCAGCAGCCGGGAGGGATGGGACACTGAAGCTTTCTTT. The chain recombines TRBV5-1 with TRBJ1-1, with no clear D. Trimming removed 4 bases at V and 3 bases at J, with 13 bases between. Germline CDR1 is SGHRS and CDR2 is YFSETQ. CDR3 length equals 14 residues.

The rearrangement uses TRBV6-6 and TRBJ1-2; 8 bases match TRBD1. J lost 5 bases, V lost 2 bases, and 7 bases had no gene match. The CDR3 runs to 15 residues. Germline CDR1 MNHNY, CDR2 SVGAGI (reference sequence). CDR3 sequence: CASSYGGQDRYGYTF. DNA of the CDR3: TGTGCCAGCAGTTACGGGGGACAGGACCGATATGGCTACACCTTC.

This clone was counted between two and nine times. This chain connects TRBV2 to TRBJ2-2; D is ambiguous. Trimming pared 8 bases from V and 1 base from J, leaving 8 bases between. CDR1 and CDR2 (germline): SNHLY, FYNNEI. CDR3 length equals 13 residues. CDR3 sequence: CASQSMNTGELFF. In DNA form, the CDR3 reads TGTGCCAGCCAGTCCATGAACACCGGGGAGCTGTTTTTT.

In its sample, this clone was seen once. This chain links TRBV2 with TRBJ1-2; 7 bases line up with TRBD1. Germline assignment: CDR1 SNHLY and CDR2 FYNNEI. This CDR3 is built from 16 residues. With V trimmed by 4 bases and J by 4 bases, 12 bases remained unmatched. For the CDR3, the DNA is TGTGCCAGCAGTGGAGAAGACAGGGTACCCCGCTATGGCTACACCTTC. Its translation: CASSGEDRVPRYGYTF.

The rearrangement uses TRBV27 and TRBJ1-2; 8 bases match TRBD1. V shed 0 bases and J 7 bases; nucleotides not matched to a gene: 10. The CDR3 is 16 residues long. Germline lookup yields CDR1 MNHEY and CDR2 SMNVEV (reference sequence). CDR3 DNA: TGTGCCAGCAGTTTATCCTCTGTGGGCAGGGGGCTTGGCTACACCTTC. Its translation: CASSLSSVGRGLGYTF.

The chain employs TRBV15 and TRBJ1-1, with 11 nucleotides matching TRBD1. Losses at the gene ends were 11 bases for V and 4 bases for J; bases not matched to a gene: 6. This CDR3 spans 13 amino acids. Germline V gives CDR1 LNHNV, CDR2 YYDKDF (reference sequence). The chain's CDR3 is CAVPGTGGTEAFF. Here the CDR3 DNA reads TGTGCCGTGCCCGGGACAGGGGGCACTGAAGCTTTCTTT. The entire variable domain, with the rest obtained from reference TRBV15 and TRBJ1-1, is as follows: DAMVIQNPRYQVTQFGKPVTLSCSQTLNHNVMYWYQQKSSQAPKLLFHYYDKDFNNEADTPDNFQSRRPNTSFCFLDIRSPGLGDTAMYLCAVPGTGGTEAFFGQGTRLTVV.

CDR3 nucleotide sequence: TGTGCCCCCCACCGAGGTAGTAACACCGGGGAGCTGTTTTTT. Translation gives CAPHRGSNTGELFF. The genes are TRBV7-9 and TRBJ2-2; D is unresolved. The CDR3 is 14 amino acids. Trimming removed 11 bases from V and 2 bases from J, with 15 bases in between. Germline CDR1 reads SEHNR; CDR2 reads FQNEAQ (reference sequence).

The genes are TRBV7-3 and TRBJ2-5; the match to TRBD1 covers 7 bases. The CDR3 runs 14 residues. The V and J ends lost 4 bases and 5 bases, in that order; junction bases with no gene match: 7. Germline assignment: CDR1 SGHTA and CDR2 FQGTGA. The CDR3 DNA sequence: TGTGCCAGCAGCTCAAGCACAGGGGTGGAGACCCAGTACTTC. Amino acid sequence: CASSSSTGVETQYF.

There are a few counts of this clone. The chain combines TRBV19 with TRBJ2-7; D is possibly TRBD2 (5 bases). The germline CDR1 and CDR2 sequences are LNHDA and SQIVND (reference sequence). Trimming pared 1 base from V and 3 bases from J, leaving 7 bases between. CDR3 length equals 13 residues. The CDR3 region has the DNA TGTGCCAGTAGTATAGGAAGCGGCTACGAGCAGTACTTC. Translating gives CASSIGSGYEQYF.

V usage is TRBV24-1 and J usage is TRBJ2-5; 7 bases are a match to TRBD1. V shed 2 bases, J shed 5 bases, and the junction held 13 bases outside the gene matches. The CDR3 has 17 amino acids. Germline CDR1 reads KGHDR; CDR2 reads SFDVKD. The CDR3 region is CATSDSLRQGDRETQYF. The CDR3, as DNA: TGTGCCACCAGTGATTCCCTCCGGCAGGGGGATAGGGAGACCCAGTACTTC.

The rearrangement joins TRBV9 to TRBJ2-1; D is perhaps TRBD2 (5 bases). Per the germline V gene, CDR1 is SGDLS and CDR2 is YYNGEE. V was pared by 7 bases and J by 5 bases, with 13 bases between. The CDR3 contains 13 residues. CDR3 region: CASVPAENNEQFF. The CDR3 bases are TGTGCCAGCGTCCCAGCGGAAAACAATGAGCAGTTCTTC. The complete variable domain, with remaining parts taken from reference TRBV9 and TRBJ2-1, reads DSGVTQTPKHLITATGQRVTLRCSPRSGDLSVYWYQQSLDQGLQFLIQYYNGEERAKGNILERFSAQQFPDLHSELNLSSLELGDSALYFCASVPAENNEQFFGPGTRLTVL.

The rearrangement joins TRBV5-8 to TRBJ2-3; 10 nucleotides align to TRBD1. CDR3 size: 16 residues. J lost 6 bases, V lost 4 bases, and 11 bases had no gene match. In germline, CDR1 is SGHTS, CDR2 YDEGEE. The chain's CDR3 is CASSPGTGESADTQYF. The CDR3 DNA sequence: TGTGCCAGCAGCCCTGGGACAGGGGAATCCGCGGATACGCAGTATTTT.

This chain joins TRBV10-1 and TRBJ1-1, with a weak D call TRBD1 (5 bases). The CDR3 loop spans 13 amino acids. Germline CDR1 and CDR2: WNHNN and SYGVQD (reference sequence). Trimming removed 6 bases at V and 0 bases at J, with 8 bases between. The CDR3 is CASRQEMNTEAFF. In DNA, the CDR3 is TGCGCCAGCAGACAGGAAATGAACACTGAAGCTTTCTTT.

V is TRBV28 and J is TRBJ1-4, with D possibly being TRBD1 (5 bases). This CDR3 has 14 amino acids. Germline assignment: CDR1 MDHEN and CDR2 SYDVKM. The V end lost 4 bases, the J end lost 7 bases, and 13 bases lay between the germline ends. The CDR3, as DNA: TGTGCCAGCAGTTGGCCCGGGGGTGGTGAAAAACTGTTTTTT. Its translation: CASSWPGGGEKLFF.

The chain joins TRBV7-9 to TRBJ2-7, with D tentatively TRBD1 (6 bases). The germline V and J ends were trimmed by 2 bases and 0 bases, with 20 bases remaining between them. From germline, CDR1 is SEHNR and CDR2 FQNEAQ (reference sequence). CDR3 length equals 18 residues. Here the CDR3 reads CASSLPGGGGHLSYEQYF. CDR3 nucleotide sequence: TGTGCCAGCAGCTTACCTGGTGGGGGCGGACATCTCTCCTACGAGCAGTACTTC. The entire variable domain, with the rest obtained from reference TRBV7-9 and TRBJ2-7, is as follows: DTGVSQNPRHKITKRGQNVTFRCDPISEHNRLYWYRQTLGQGPEFLTYFQNEAQLEKSRLLSDRFSAERPKGSFSTLEIQRTEQGDSAMYLCASSLPGGGGHLSYEQYFGPGTRLTVT.

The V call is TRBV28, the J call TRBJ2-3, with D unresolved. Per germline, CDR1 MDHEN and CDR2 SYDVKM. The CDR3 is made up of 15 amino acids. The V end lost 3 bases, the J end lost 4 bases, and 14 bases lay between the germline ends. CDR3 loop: CASSFREVSADTQYF. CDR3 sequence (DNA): TGTGCCAGCAGTTTTCGAGAGGTCAGCGCAGATACGCAGTATTTT.

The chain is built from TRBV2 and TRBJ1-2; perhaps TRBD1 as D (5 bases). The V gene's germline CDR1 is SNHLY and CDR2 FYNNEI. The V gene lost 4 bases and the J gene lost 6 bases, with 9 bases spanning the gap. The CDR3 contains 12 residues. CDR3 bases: TGTGCCAGCAGTGTCCAGGGCGATGGCTACACCTTC. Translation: CASSVQGDGYTF.

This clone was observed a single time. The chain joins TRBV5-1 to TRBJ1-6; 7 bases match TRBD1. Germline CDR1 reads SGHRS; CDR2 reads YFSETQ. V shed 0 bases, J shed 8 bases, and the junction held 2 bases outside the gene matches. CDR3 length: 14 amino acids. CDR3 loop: CASSLGGGDSPLHF. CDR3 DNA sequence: TGCGCCAGCAGCTTGGGAGGGGGCGATTCACCCCTCCACTTT.

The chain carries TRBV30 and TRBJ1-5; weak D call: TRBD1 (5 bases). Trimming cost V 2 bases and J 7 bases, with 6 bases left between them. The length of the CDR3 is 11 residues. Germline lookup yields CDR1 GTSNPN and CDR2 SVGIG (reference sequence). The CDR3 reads CAWSQGQPQHF. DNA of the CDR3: TGTGCCTGGAGTCAGGGACAGCCCCAGCATTTT.